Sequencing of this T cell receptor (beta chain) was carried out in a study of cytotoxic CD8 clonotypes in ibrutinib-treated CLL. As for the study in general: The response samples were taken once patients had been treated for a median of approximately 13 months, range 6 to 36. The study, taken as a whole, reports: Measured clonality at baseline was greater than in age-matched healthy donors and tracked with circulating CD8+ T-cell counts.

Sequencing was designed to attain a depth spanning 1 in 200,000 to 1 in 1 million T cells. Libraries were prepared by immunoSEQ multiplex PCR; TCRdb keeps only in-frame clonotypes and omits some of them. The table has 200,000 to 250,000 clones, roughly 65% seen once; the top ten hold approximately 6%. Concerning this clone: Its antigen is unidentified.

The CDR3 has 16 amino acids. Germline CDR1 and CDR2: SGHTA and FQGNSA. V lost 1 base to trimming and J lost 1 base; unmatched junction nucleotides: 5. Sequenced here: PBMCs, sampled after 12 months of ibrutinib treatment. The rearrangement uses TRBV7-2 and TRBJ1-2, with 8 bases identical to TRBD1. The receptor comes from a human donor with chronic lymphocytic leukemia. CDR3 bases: TGTGCCAGCAGCTTAGGACAGGGGCCACTTAACTATGGCTACACCTTC. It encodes CASSLGQGPLNYGYTF. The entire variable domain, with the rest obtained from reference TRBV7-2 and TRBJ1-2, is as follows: GAGVSQSPSNKVTEKGKDVELRCDPISGHTALYWYRQSLGQGLEFLIYFQGNSAPDKSGLPSDRFSAERTGGSVSTLTIQRTQQEDSAVYLCASSLGQGPLNYGYTFGSGTRLTVV.